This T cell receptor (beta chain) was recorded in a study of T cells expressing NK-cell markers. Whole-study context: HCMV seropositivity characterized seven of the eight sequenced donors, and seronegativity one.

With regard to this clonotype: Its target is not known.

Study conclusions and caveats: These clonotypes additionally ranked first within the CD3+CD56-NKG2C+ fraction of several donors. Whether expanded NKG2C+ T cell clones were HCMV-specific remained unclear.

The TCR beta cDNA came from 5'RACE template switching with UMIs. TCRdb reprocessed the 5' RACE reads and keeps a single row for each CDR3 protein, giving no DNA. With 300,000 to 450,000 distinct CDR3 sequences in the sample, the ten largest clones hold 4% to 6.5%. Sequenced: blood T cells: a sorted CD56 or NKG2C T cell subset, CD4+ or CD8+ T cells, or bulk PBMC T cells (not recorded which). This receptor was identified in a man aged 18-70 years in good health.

CDR3 in amino acids: CASSSLMGQEARGYTF. The chain couples TRBV9 to TRBJ1-2; TCRdb calls TRBD1, which cannot be checked without DNA. The CDR3 is made up of 16 amino acids. Per germline, CDR1 SGDLS and CDR2 YYNGEE.